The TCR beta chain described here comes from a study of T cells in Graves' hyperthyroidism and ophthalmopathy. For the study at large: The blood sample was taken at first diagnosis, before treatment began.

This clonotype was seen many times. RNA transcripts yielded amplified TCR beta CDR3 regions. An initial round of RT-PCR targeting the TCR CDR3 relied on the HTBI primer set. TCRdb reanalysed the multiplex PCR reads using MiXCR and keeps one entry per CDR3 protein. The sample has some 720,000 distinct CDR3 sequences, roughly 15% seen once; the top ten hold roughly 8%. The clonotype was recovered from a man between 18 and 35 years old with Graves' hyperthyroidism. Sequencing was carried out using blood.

CDR3 region: CASSSRFRPLGTDTQYF. In DNA, the CDR3 is TGTGCCAGCAGCTCGAGGTTCCGGCCCCTGGGCACAGATACGCAGTATTTT. The chain is built from TRBV7-2 and TRBJ2-3; no definite D call. CDR3 length equals 17 residues. The ends were cut back, 4 bases at V and 1 base at J, with 18 bases in the middle. Germline lookup yields CDR1 SGHTA and CDR2 FQGNSA.